This TCR beta chain was obtained from a study of regulatory and conventional T cells in breast cancer (dated by TCRdb to the mid-2010s). As for this clonotype: Its antigen is still unknown. No much larger clone is present one base from it, and per-base qualities are unavailable.

Library construction relied on PCR. The reads were generated on a 454 GS FLX Titanium. The public reads were run again by TCRdb, first through fastp at Q25 and then through MiXCR, and only productive beta chains were kept. Rows matching on CDR3 protein sequence are summarized as one entry with the most common DNA and genes. The sample table contains some 1,500 distinct CDR3 sequences; only one count was recorded for approximately 61% of them. The top ten clones comprise roughly 4.6% of the sample. The CDR3 runs 17 residues from the cysteine to the phenylalanine. The DNA shown is the 51-base CDR3, in frame from base 1. CDR1 is given as MNHEY and CDR2 as SVGEGT, both from the germline V gene. Trimming costs V 5 bases and J 0 bases, and their ends lie 17 bases apart.

The sample consisted of regulatory T cells from blood. Here the chain combines TRBV6-2 or TRBV6-3 and TRBJ1-5; TRBD1 could be the D gene, as 6 bases match. The clonotype comes from a female donor in good health. The CDR3 protein is CASSNAGGKYSNQPQHF. The DNA sequence reads TGTGCCAGCAGTAATGCGGGGGGCAAGTATAGCAATCAGCCCCAGCATTTT.